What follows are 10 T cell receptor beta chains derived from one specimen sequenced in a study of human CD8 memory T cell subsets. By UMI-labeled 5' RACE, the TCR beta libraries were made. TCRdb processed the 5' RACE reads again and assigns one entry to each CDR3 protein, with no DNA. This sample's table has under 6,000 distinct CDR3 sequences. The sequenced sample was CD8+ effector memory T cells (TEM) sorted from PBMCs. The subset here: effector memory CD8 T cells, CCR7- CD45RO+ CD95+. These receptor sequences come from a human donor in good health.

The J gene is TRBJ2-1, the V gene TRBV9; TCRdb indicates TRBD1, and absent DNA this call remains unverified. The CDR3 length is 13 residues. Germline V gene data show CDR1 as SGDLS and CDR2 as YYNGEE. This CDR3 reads CASSAGQGNEQFF. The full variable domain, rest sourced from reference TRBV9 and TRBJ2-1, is DSGVTQTPKHLITATGQRVTLRCSPRSGDLSVYWYQQSLDQGLQFLIQYYNGEERAKGNILERFSAQQFPDLHSELNLSSLELGDSALYFCASSAGQGNEQFFGPGTRLTVL.

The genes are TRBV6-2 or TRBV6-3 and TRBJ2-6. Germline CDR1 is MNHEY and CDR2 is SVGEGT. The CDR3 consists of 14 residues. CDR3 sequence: CASSYNSGANVLTF.

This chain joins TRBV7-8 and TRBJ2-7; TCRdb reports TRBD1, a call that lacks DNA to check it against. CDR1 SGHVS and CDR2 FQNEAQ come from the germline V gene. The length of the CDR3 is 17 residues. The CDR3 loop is CASSPPSRNPFAYEQYF. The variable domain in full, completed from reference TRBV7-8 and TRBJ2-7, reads GAGVSQSPRYKVAKRGQDVALRCDPISGHVSLFWYQQALGQGPEFLTYFQNEAQLDKSGLPSDRFFAERPEGSVSTLKIQRTQQEDSAVYLCASSPPSRNPFAYEQYFGPGTRLTVT.

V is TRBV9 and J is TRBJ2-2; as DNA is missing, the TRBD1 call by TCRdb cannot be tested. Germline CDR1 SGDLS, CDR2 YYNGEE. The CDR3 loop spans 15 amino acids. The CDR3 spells CASSVFGGNAGELFF.

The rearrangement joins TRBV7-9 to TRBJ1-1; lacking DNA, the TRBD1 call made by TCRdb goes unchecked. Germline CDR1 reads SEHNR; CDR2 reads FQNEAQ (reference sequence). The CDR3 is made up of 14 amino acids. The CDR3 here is CASSTYVGPDEAFF.

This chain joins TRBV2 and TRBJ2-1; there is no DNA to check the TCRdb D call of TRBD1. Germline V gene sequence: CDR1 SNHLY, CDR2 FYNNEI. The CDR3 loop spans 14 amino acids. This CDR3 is CARTTGYDGNEQFF.

The CDR3: CAISSGGTNEKLFF. The V gene is TRBV10-3, the J gene TRBJ1-4. Germline CDR1 and CDR2: ENHRY and SYGVKD. The CDR3 runs 14 residues.

The CDR3 spells CASSLGTRPERFF. The chain combines TRBV7-9 with TRBJ2-1; absent DNA, TCRdb's TRBD1 call cannot be checked. The V gene's germline CDR1 is SEHNR and CDR2 FQNEAQ (reference sequence). The CDR3 spans 13 residues.

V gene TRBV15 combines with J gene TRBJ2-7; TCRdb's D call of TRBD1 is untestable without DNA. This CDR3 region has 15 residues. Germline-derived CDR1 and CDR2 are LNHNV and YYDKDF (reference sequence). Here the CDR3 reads CATSRAGQGFAEQYF. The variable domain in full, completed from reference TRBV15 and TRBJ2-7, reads DAMVIQNPRYQVTQFGKPVTLSCSQTLNHNVMYWYQQKSSQAPKLLFHYYDKDFNNEADTPDNFQSRRPNTSFCFLDIRSPGLGDTAMYLCATSRAGQGFAEQYFGPGTRLTVT.

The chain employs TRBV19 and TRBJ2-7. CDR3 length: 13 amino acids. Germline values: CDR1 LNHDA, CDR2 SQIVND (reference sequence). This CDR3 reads CASSTSYTYEQYF.